These 5 T cell receptor beta chains share one sample of origin, sequenced in a study of T cells in Graves' hyperthyroidism and ophthalmopathy. There were TCR beta CDR3 regions amplified from RNA transcripts. HTBI primers were used for first-round RT-PCR of the TCR CDR3. TCRdb ran MiXCR on the multiplex PCR reads and lists one entry per CDR3 protein. The sample consists of fewer than 450,000 distinct CDR3 sequences, 15% to 20% of them appearing once. The sample comprised blood. The receptors shown here come from a man between 18 and 29 years old with Graves' ophthalmopathy.

This clonotype showed up many times. The chain recombines TRBV7-9 with TRBJ1-1; D uncertain. V was cut by 5 bases and J by 2 bases, with 3 bases left in between. The CDR3 runs to 11 residues. Germline V gives CDR1 SEHNR, CDR2 FQNEAQ (reference sequence). The CDR3, as DNA: TGTGCCAGCAGCATTAACACTGAAGCTTTCTTT. Its translation is CASSINTEAFF. The full variable domain, rest sourced from reference TRBV7-9 and TRBJ1-1, is DTGVSQNPRHKITKRGQNVTFRCDPISEHNRLYWYRQTLGQGPEFLTYFQNEAQLEKSRLLSDRFSAERPKGSFSTLEIQRTEQGDSAMYLCASSINTEAFFGQGTRLTVV.

This clonotype came up many times. The genes are TRBV20-1 and TRBJ2-2; D remains unclear. Trimming left V 0 bases short and J 0 bases short, with 8 bases between. This CDR3 comprises 15 residues. Germline-derived CDR1 and CDR2 are DFQATT and SNEGSKA (reference sequence). The CDR3 region is CSARDRTSNTGELFF. DNA for the CDR3: TGCAGTGCTAGAGACCGCACCTCGAACACCGGGGAGCTGTTTTTT.

The V and J genes are TRBV9 and TRBJ2-5; TRBD2 aligns across 8 bases. Germline-derived CDR1 and CDR2 are SGDLS and YYNGEE. This CDR3 has 16 amino acids. Trimming at V came to 0 bases and at J to 2 bases, leaving 6 bases not matched to a gene. For the CDR3, the DNA is TGTGCCAGCAGCGTAGAGTCAGCGGGGGAACAAGAGACCCAGTACTTC. As protein: CASSVESAGEQETQYF.

V is TRBV6-1 and J is TRBJ1-6, with no clear D. Germline CDR1 and CDR2: MNHNS and SASEGT. The CDR3 loop spans 17 amino acids. V was pared by 5 bases and J by 2 bases, with 16 bases between. CDR3 in DNA: TGTGCCAGCAGTTACACCGGGTCTCTCGCCTATAATTCACCCCTCCACTTT. This encodes CASSYTGSLAYNSPLHF.

This clonotype showed up just a few times. V gene TRBV29-1 combines with J gene TRBJ1-1; possibly TRBD1 for D (6 bases). The V and J ends lost 5 bases and 4 bases respectively, with 14 bases between them. The CDR3 spans 13 residues. The germline gives CDR1 SQVTM, CDR2 ANQGSEA. The CDR3 nucleotides are TGCAGCGTTCAAAGGGGGGCGGGCACTGAAGCTTTCTTT. This translates into CSVQRGAGTEAFF. The complete variable domain, with remaining parts taken from reference TRBV29-1 and TRBJ1-1, reads SAVISQKPSRDICQRGTSLTIQCQVDSQVTMMFWYRQQPGQSLTLIATANQGSEATYESGFVIDKFPISRPNLTFSTLTVSNMSPEDSSIYLCSVQRGAGTEAFFGQGTRLTVV.